This T cell receptor beta chain stems from a study of shared clonotypes between healthy human individuals. General observations from the study: Rarefaction demonstrated incomplete sorted-subset sequencing despite large depth. It was anticipated that sequencing depth would influence how many clonotypes donors shared. Naive subsets, compared against memory subsets, generally had larger estimated richness values.

A few counts support this clone. Its cognate antigen is unknown. This table comes from immunoSEQ multiplex PCR, and its TCRdb copy is limited to in-frame clones, with some not included. The sample carries 1 million to 1.3 million clones, 75% to 80% recorded once. The sequence was obtained from a man aged 18 to 30 in good health. Some clones in this sample may be carry-over from other donors' samples. The specimen was memory CD4+ T cells from PBMCs. The subset is: CD45RA-negative fraction.

The CDR3 is CASSLPRGARNTEAFF. CDR3 in DNA: TGTGCCAGCTCCCTTCCTCGGGGGGCTAGGAACACTGAAGCTTTCTTT. This sequence joins TRBV5-5 and TRBJ1-1; tentative D call: TRBD1 (6 bases). CDR1 SGHKS and CDR2 YYEKEE come from the germline V gene (reference sequence). CDR3 length: 16 residues. Deletions cut 7 bases from V and 1 base from J, with 20 bases between.